This T cell receptor beta chain is from a study of T cells in Graves' hyperthyroidism and ophthalmopathy. Study-level information: Prior to any treatment, at the point of initial diagnosis, peripheral blood was collected. General observations from the study: Most thyroid clonotypes with frequency above 0.001 were detected in blood.

Trimming removed 2 bases from V and 6 bases from J, with 13 bases in between. Germline V gives CDR1 MNHEY, CDR2 SVGEGT. The CDR3 has 14 amino acids. Researchers took RNA transcripts and amplified the TCR beta CDR3 regions from them. When the TCR CDR3 underwent first-round RT-PCR, the HTBI primer set was used. From the multiplex PCR reads, TCRdb called clonotypes with MiXCR, one entry per CDR3 protein. The data contain hundreds of thousands of distinct CDR3 sequences, 14% of them singletons. Hyperthyroidism had been newly diagnosed in patients aged 18 to 65, and its duration was under 2 months. About 10 ml fresh peripheral blood yielded the PBMCs. This clonotype was picked up a small number of times. Its specificity is not known.

J is TRBJ1-2 and V is TRBV6-2 or TRBV6-3; D unresolved. The sequenced material came from blood. The TCR sequence derives from a woman between 18 and 30 years old with Graves' hyperthyroidism. The CDR3 protein is CASSYSQIGNGYTF. In DNA, the CDR3 is TGTGCCAGCAGTTACAGTCAAATAGGGAATGGCTACACCTTC.